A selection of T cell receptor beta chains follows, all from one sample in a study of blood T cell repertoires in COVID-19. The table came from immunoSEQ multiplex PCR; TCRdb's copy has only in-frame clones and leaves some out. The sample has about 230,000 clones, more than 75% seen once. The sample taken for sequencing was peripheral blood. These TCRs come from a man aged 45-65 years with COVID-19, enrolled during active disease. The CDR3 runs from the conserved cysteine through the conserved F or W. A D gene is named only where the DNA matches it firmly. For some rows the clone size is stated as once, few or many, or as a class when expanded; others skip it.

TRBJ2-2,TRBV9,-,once,CASSVIANTGELFF,TGTGCCAGCAGCGTTATAGCGAACACCGGGGAGCTGTTTTTT
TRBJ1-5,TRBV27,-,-,CASSHDSEGNQPQHF,TGTGCCAGCAGTCACGATTCGGAGGGCAATCAGCCCCAGCATTTT
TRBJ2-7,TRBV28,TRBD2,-,CASSLGGVPSYEQYF,TGTGCCAGCAGTTTAGGGGGGGTACCCTCCTACGAGCAGTACTTC
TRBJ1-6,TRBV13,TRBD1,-,CASSPRTGVNSPLHF,TGTGCCAGCAGCCCCCGGACAGGGGTGAATTCACCCCTCCACTTT
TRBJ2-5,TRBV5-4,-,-,CASSMEGAEETQYF,TGTGCCAGCAGCATGGAAGGGGCCGAAGAGACCCAGTACTTC
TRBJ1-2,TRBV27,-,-,CASSRPGEGYTF,TGTGCCAGCAGCCGCCCGGGGGAAGGCTACACCTTC
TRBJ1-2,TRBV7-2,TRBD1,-,CASSPQRGRVIRYTF,TGTGCCAGCAGCCCCCAAAGGGGGCGCGTTATACGCTACACCTTC
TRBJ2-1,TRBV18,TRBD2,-,CASSRRDPGLGDSNEQFF,TGTGCCAGCTCACGTAGAGATCCGGGACTAGGAGACTCAAATGAGCAGTTCTTC
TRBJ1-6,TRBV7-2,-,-,CASSFQNSPLHF,TGTGCCAGCAGCTTCCAGAATTCACCCCTCCACTTT
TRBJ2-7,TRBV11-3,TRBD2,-,CASSSHTSGLYEQYF,TGTGCCAGCAGCTCGCATACTAGCGGCCTCTACGAGCAGTACTTC
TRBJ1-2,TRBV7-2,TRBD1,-,CASSLTGNGYTF,TGTGCCAGCAGCTTGACAGGGAATGGCTACACCTTC
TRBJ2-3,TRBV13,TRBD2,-,CASRISGGDTQYF,TGTGCCAGCAGGATTAGCGGGGGAGATACGCAGTATTTT
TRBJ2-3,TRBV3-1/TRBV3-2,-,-,CASSLRGGQGTDTQYF,TGTGCCAGCAGCCTCAGGGGGGGACAGGGCACAGATACGCAGTATTTT
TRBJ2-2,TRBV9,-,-,CASSATSTGELFF,TGTGCCAGCAGCGCGACTAGCACCGGGGAGCTGTTTTTT
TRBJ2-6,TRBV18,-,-,CASSPGTSANVLTF,TGTGCCAGCTCACCAGGCACTAGCGCCAACGTCCTGACTTTC
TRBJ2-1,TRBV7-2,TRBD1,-,CASSLEGQGSHEQFF,TGTGCCAGCAGCTTAGAGGGACAGGGCTCCCATGAGCAGTTCTTC
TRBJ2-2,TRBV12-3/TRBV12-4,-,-,CASSFKNTGELFF,TGTGCCAGCAGTTTTAAGAACACCGGGGAGCTGTTTTTT
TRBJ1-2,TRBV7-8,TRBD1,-,CASSPRDRANYGYTF,TGTGCCAGCAGCCCCCGGGACAGGGCTAACTATGGCTACACCTTC
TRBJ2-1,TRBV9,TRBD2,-,CASSGPSGGFDEQFF,TGTGCCAGCAGCGGACCTAGCGGGGGGTTCGATGAGCAGTTCTTC
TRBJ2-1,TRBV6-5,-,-,CARRPPGLGYNEQFF,TGTGCCAGGCGCCCCCCGGGACTGGGTTACAATGAGCAGTTCTTC
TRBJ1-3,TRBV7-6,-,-,CASSLAHGSPTYGNTIYF,TGTGCCAGCAGCTTAGCGCACGGGTCCCCGACCTATGGAAACACCATATATTTT
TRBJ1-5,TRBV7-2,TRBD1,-,CASSLGWRGQSNQPQHF,TGTGCCAGCAGCTTGGGATGGAGGGGGCAGAGCAATCAGCCCCAGCATTTT
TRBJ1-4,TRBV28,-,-,CASTSVGGVREKLFF,TGTGCCAGCACCTCCGTGGGGGGGGTTCGAGAAAAACTGTTTTTT
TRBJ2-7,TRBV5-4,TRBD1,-,CASSRVGDRGYEQYF,TGTGCCAGCAGCCGGGTGGGGGACAGGGGTTACGAGCAGTACTTC
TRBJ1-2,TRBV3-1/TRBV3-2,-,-,CASSQSEAFDYGYTF,TGTGCCAGCAGCCAATCCGAGGCTTTTGACTATGGCTACACCTTC
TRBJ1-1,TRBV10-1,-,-,CASSRGSEAFF,TGCGCCAGCAGCAGGGGTTCTGAAGCTTTCTTT
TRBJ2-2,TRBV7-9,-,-,CASSLVGAYTGELFF,TGTGCCAGCAGCTTAGTAGGGGCCTACACCGGGGAGCTGTTTTTT
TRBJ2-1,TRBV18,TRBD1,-,CASSLGTANEQFF,TGTGCCAGCTCACTTGGGACAGCCAATGAGCAGTTCTTC
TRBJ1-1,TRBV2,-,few,CASRPDMTSSTEAFF,TGTGCCAGCAGGCCGGACATGACTTCGAGCACTGAAGCTTTCTTT
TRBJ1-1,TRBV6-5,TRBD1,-,CASSLGQGQAFF,TGTGCCAGCAGTCTTGGACAGGGGCAAGCTTTCTTT
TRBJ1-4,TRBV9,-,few,CASSVGVGGGDEKLFF,TGTGCCAGCAGCGTAGGTGTTGGGGGAGGGGATGAAAAACTGTTTTTT
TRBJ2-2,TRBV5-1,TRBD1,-,CASSEGQLNTGELFF,TGCGCCAGCAGCGAGGGACAGCTGAACACCGGGGAGCTGTTTTTT